This T cell receptor (beta chain) was profiled in a study of control samples from healthy donors and cancer patients. TCRdb's table, derived via immunoSEQ multiplex PCR, lists solely in-frame clones and lacks some. The sample includes about 130,000 clones, approximately 89% of them seen just once. Material: blood. The sequence derives from a man between 18 and 29 years old in good health.

Written as DNA, the CDR3 is TGTGCCAGCAGCGGACTTAGCAATCAGCCCCAGCATTTT. Its protein product is CASSGLSNQPQHF. This sequence joins TRBV27 and TRBJ1-5; D is unresolved. V was trimmed by 6 bases and J by 0 bases, leaving 6 bases between them. The germline CDR1 and CDR2 sequences are MNHEY and SMNVEV (reference sequence). The CDR3 length is 13 residues.